This T cell receptor (beta chain) was documented in a study of blood T cell repertoires in COVID-19. Overall study context: In each case, the material was cDNA or gDNA derived from T cells, B-cell-depleted T cells, or PBMCs.

Germline loops: CDR1 MDHEN, CDR2 SYDVKM. V gave up 2 bases and J gave up 6 bases, with 11 bases separating them. CDR3 length: 13 amino acids. Measured with immunoSEQ multiplex PCR; TCRdb has only the in-frame clones, and not every one. The sample yields tens of thousands of clones, 80% to 90% seen once. The material sequenced was peripheral blood. The rearrangement uses TRBV28 and TRBJ2-7, with no clear D. This receptor was taken from a human donor in a cohort sampled during active COVID-19. The DNA for the CDR3 is TGTGCCAGCAGTTTACGGGTAAGAGGCGAGCAGTACTTC. As protein: CASSLRVRGEQYF.